The entry that follows covers one T cell receptor (beta chain) sequence. The antigen is unknown. The data belong to a study of T cells in localized non-small cell lung cancer. Only in-frame clones appear in the TCRdb table, and some are missing; sequencing was by immunoSEQ multiplex PCR. Here the sample spans around 36,000 clones, approximately 81% being singletons. The CDR3 length is 16 residues. Unmatched junction bases numbered 7, after V lost 2 bases and J lost 5 bases. Germline V gene sequence: CDR1 WSHSY, CDR2 SAAADI. Study conclusions and caveats: Longer overall survival was associated with a higher density of T cells in the blood. The appearance of a median approximately 60 of the top 100 tumor clones was seen in adjacent lung. Compared with tumor, uninvolved adjacent lung displayed greater T cell clonality, ranking highest overall.

The chain recombines TRBV10-2 with TRBJ1-5, with 9 bases that match TRBD1. Source: peripheral blood mononuclear cells, taken before any cancer treatment. The TCR originated in a male donor at least 60 years old with stage II lung adenocarcinoma. The CDR3 DNA reads as TGCGCCAGCAGTGAGGAAGGGACAGGGATTGATCAGCCCCAGCATTTT. Protein sequence: CASSEEGTGIDQPQHF.